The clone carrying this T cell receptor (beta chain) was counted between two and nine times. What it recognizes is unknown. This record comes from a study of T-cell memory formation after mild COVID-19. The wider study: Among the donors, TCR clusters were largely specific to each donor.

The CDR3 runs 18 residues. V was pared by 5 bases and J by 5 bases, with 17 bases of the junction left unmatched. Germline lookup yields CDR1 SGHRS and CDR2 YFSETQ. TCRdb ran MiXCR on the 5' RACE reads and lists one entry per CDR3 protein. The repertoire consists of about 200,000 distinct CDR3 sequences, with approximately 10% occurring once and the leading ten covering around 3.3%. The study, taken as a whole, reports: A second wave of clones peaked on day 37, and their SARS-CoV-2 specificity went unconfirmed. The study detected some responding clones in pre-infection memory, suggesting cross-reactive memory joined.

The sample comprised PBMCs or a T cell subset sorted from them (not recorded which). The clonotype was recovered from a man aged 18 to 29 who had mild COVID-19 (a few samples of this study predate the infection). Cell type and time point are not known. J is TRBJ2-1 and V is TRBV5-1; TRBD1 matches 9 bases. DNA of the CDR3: TGCGCCAGCAGACGAAGGACAGGGGAGCCCTCAGGACACAATGAGCAGTTCTTC. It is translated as CASRRRTGEPSGHNEQFF. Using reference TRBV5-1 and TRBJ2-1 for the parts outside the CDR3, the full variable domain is KAGVTQTPRYLIKTRGQQVTLSCSPISGHRSVSWYQQTPGQGLQFLFEYFSETQRNKGNFPGRFSGRQFSNSRSEMNVSTLELGDSALYLCASRRRTGEPSGHNEQFFGPGTRLTVL.